The TCR beta chain under discussion was sequenced for a study of human T cells and chemical hapten exposure (dated by TCRdb to the early 2020s). About the investigation overall: For sensitization, 2% DPC in acetone was applied to a 2 cm by 2 cm area of upper inner arm skin. Throughout the roughly 24-week study period, patients were also given weekly therapeutic DPC doses on the scalp. Patch tests used Finn chambers with 0.01% DPC on the upper back, scored after 6 days by International Contact Dermatitis Research Group standards. The patient cohort, mostly female, included alopecia areata with under or over 50% scalp involvement, alopecia totalis and alopecia universalis. The libraries were sequenced as a pool, and the TCR yield per sample differed mostly because of small variations in library volumes within the pool. The study tracked peripheral blood TCR repertoire changes in vivo during primary and secondary sensitization to the hapten diphenylcyclopropenone (DPC) in alopecia patients. Blood samples were taken from patients before sensitization (week 0) and at 2, 6 and about 24 weeks after DPC sensitization. About 28 alopecia patients gave blood for TCR sequencing at one to four time points (pre-sensitization, 2, 6 and 24 weeks).

The protocol used for the library was RACE. The sequencer was a NextSeq 500. During library preparation, unique molecular identifiers were attached to individual cDNA molecules so that TCRs could be counted in a quantitative, reproducible way. From each blood RNA sample, both TCR alpha and TCR beta chains were sequenced. Concerning the study's data processing: Samples had a median of roughly 91,000 TCRs, with a range from about 20,000 to 690,600. The Decombinator software suite was used to annotate the V, J and CDR3 of the TCR reads. Every sample was subsampled to the same number of TCRs (28,000) for the PS versus PT1 abundance plots. TCRs were defined as expanded if absent before sensitization and observed at least eight times at the 2-week time point. TCRdb redid the processing of the public reads, applying fastp at Q25 and MiXCR, and retained in-frame beta chains. Every distinct CDR3 protein forms one entry, paired with its most common genes and DNA. The V and J calls reflect TCRdb's pipeline rather than the authors' work. For this sample there are more than 100,000 distinct CDR3 sequences; around 13% appear just once. The ten largest clones capture roughly 0.92% of the sample.

CDR1 and CDR2, per the germline V gene, are SGHAT and FQNNGV. The junction shows trimming of 5 bases on V and 9 bases on J, plus 11 bases between the germline ends. From its cysteine to its phenylalanine, the CDR3 spans 12 amino acids. Only the CDR3 DNA stays, 36 bases, in frame from base 1. The time point label for this specimen denotes: patch test 1, 2 weeks after DPC sensitization. The treatment or condition label here, explained by the study, means: therapeutic diphenylcyclopropenone sensitization with weekly scalp DPC. Blood at each patch-test visit was drawn before the patch test was applied. Patients were eligible if aged 18 to 70, diagnosed with alopecia and judged suitable for DPC therapy, and pregnant patients were excluded. Total RNA was isolated from unfractionated whole blood collected in Tempus Blood RNA tubes. General conclusions and limits of the study: Patch test score was positively correlated with the number of PT1 expanded TCRs, with significance at thresholds 8, 16 and 32 but not at 4. After repeated subsampling, changes were observed in the strength of the expansion versus patch-test correlation and in the threshold at which the correlation became significant. Because all patients had alopecia, a presumed autoimmune disease, the immune response of the patients might differ from that of healthy individuals. No change with DPC sensitization was found in the number of TCRs above 1 in 1000 frequency, and no evidence of global repertoire structure alterations was found. Compared with pre-sensitization or healthy control sets, expanded TCRs formed significantly more large CDR3 similarity clusters, which is consistent with antigen-driven responses.

The sample holds many counts of this clonotype. There is no known antigen for this receptor. Base qualities are not at hand, and no much larger clone is one base apart. The TCR was taken from a man younger than 30 with alopecia areata. Some clones in this sample may be carry-over from other donors' samples. Rearrangement joined TRBV11-2 to TRBJ2-1, with the D gene not confidently named. This specimen consisted of whole blood, obtained in connection with sensitization to the hapten diphenylcyclopropenone (DPC). The DNA sequence is given as TGTGCCAGCAGCCCCCCTAGTATTGAGCAGTTCTTC. It codes for CASSPPSIEQFF.